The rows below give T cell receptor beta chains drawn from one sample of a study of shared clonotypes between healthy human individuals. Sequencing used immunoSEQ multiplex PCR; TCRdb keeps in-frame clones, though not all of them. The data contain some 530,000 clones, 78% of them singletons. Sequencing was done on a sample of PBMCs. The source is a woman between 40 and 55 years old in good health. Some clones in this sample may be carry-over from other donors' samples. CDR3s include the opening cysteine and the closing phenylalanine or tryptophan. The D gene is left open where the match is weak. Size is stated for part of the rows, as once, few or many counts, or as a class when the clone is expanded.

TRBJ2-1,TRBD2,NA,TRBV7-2,CASSFERDSYNEQFF
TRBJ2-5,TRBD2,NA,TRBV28,CASRRGVGSQETQYF
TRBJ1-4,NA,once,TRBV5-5,CASSLSGSVDEKLFF
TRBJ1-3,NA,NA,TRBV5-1,CASSYGYAGTGNTIYF
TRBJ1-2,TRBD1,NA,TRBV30,CAWSAGGQGALYTF
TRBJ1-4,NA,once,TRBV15,CATSRGGRENEKLFF
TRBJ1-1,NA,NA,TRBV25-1,CASSEWNLGSTEAFF
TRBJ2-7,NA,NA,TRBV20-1,CSATGLYEQYF
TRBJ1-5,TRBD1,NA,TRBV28,CASSSAEGAAQPQHF
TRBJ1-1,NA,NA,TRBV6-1,CASEGIRNTEAFF
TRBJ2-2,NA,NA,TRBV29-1,CSVRTGIANTGKLFF
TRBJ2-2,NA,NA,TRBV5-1,CASSQTPDREAGELFF
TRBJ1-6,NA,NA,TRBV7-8,CASSLSFDSPLHF
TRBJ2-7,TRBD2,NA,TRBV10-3,CAISVASGSIISYEQYF
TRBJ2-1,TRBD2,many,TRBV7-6,CASSLASMGGGYNEQFF
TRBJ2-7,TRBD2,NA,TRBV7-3,CASSRSSGSQHEQYF
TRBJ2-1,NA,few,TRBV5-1,CASSLGGLNEQFF
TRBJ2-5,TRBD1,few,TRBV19,CASSISWTGVTETQYF
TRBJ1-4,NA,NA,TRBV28,CTSTSHATNEKLFF
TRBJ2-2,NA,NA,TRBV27,CASSFWNTGELFF
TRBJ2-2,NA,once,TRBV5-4,CASRLPGNPNTGELFF
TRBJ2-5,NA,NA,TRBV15,CATSRDRRRGQETQYF
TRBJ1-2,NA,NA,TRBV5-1,CASSLADAREWDYTF
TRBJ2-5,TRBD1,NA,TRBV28,CASSDTGGQETQYF
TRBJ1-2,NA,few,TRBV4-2,CASSQDIGDNYGYTF
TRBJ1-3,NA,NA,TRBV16,CASSQSGSSGNTIYF
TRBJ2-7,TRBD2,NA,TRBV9,CASSVGPSGTYEQYF
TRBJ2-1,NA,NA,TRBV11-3,CASSSQTNEQFF
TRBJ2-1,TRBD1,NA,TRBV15,CATSKTPGQGRGLTYNEQFF
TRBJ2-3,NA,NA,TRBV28,CASSNPTRATDTQYF
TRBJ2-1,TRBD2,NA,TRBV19,CASSIRGRGTSKGSYNEQFF
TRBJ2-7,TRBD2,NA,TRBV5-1,CASSLTGTRSYEQYF
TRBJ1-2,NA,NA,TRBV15,CATSRDRAGYYGYTF
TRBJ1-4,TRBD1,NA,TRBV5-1,CASSLAGTGNEKLFF
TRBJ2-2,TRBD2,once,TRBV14,CASSHNLGGRTGELFF
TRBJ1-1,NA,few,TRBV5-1,CASSGGVLGGPTGRGNTEAFF
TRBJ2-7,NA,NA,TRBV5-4,CASSGDTGEQYF
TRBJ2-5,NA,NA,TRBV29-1,CSAGSGTLQETQYF
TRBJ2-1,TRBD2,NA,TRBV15,CATSSGTSGHGLFF
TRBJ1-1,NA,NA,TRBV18,CASSPPVTRNTEAFF
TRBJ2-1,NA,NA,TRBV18,CASSPGVAFDGEQFF